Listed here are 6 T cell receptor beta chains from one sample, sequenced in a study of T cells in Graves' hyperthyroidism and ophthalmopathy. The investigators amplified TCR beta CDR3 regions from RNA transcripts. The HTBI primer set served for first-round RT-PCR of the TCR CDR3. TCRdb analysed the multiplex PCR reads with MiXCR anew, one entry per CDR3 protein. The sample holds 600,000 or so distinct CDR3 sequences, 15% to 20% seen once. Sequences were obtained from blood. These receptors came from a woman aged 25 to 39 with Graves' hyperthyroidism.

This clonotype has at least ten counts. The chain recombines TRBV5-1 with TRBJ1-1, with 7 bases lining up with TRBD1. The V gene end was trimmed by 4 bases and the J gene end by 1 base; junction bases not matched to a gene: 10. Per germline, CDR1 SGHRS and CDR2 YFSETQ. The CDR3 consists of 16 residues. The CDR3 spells CASSRWMGQQNTEAFF. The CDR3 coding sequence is TGCGCCAGCAGCCGGTGGATGGGACAGCAGAACACTGAAGCTTTCTTT.

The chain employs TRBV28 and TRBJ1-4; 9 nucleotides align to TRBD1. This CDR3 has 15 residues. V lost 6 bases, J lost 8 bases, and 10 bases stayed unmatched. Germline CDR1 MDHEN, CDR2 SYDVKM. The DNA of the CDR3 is TGTGCCAGCAGCATATCACAGGGGGCCGGGGAAAAACTGTTTTTT. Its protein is CASSISQGAGEKLFF.

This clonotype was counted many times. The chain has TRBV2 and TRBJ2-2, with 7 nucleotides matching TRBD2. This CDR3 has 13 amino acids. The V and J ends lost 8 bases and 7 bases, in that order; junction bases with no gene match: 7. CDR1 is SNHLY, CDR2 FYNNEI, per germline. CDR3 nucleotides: TGTGCCAGCTCGCGGGAGTCGGGCGGGGAGCTGTTTTTT. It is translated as CASSRESGGELFF.

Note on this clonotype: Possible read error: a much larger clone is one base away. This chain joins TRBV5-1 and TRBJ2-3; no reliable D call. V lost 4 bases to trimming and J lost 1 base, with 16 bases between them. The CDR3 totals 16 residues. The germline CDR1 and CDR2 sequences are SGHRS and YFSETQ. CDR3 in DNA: TGCGCCAGCAGCCCTCGCGAGTCCCTAGGCACAGATACGCAGTATTTT. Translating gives CASSPRESLGTDTQYF.

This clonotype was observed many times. The CDR3 protein is CASSFAGLSTDTQYF. The CDR3 bases are TGTGCCAGCAGTTTTGCAGGGTTGAGCACAGATACGCAGTATTTT. The chain employs TRBV12-3 or TRBV12-4 and TRBJ2-3; a weak D match, TRBD1 (5 bases). The CDR3 runs to 15 residues. V dropped 3 bases and J dropped 0 bases, with 10 bases sitting between them.

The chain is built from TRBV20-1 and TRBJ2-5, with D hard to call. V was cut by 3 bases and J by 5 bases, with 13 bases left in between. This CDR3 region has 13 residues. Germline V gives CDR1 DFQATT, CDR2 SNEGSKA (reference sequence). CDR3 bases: TGCAGTGCTAGGAGATCGAGCTTGGAGACCCAGTACTTC. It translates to CSARRSSLETQYF.